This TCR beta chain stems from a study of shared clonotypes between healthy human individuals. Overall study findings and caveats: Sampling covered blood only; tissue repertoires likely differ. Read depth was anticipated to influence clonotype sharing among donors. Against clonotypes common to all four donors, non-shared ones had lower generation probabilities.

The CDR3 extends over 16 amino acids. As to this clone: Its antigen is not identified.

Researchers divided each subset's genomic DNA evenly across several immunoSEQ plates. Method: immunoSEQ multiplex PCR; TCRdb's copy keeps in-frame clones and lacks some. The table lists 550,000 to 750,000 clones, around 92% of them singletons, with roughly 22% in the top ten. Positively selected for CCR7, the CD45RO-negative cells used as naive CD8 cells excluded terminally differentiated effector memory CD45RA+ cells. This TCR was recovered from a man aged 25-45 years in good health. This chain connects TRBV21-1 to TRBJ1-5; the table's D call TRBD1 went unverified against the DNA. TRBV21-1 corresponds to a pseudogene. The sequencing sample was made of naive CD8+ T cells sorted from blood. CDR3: CASSKAPTGGNQPQHF. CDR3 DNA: TGTGCCAGCAGCAAGGCCCCGACAGGAGGCAATCAGCCCCAGCATTTT.